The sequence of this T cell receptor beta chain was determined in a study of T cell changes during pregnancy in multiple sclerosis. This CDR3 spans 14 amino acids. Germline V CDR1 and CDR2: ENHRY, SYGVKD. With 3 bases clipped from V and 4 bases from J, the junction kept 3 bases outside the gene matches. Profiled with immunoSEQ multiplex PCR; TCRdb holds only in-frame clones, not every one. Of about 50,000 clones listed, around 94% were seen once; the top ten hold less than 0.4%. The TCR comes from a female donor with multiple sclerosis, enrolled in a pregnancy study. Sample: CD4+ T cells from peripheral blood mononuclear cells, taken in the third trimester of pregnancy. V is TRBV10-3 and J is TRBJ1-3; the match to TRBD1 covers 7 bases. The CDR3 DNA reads TGTGCCATCAGTGACGACAGGGTCGGAAACACCATATATTTT. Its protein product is CAISDDRVGNTIYF.